Following are 21 T cell receptor beta chains from one sample sequenced in a study of cytomegalovirus exposure and HLA in healthy donors. TCRdb's table, derived via immunoSEQ multiplex PCR, lists solely in-frame clones and lacks some. The sample consists of a few hundred thousand clones, 80% to 95% of them appearing once. The sample taken for sequencing was PBMCs. These receptors were collected from a woman in her twenties or thirties in good health and CMV-seronegative.

The chain employs TRBV4-1 and TRBJ2-5; D remains unclear. Germline CDR1 and CDR2: MGHRA and YSYEKL. The V end lost 0 bases, the J end lost 8 bases, and 19 bases lay between the germline ends. CDR3 length: 16 amino acids. In DNA form, the CDR3 reads TGCGCCAGCAGCCAAGATCTGCGGCAGAGTTTAGAAACCCAGTACTTC. Translated, it gives CASSQDLRQSLETQYF.

This rearrangement joins TRBV7-8 to TRBJ2-7; 9 bases agree with TRBD2. Germline V CDR1 and CDR2: SGHVS, FQNEAQ. Trimming cost V 5 bases and J 4 bases; bases outside gene matches: 9. The CDR3 contains 15 residues. This CDR3 is CASSPPPGLAYEQYF. In nucleotides, the CDR3 is TGTGCCAGCAGCCCTCCTCCGGGACTAGCATACGAGCAGTACTTC.

The V gene is TRBV2, the J gene TRBJ2-3, with 11 bases aligning to TRBD2. CDR1 and CDR2 (germline): SNHLY, FYNNEI. Trimming took 5 bases from V and 3 from J; bases not matched to a gene: 7. This CDR3 region has 16 residues. The CDR3 region is CASSQTSGASTDTQYF. CDR3 nucleotides: TGTGCCAGCAGTCAGACTAGCGGGGCGTCAACAGATACGCAGTATTTT.

This clone was recorded only once. This chain connects TRBV6-1 to TRBJ2-3; possibly TRBD1 or TRBD2 for D (5 bases each). Germline V gives CDR1 MNHNS, CDR2 SASEGT. Trimming shortened V by 1 base and J by 0 bases, and 11 bases separated the two germline ends. The length of the CDR3 is 16 residues. For the CDR3, the DNA is TGTGCCAGCAGTGAAGGAGAGGGGCTGAGCACAGATACGCAGTATTTT. Protein sequence: CASSEGEGLSTDTQYF.

The rearrangement uses TRBV6-1 and TRBJ1-5, with D possibly matching TRBD1 (6 bases). Germline V gene data show CDR1 as MNHNS and CDR2 as SASEGT. CDR3 size: 15 residues. V was trimmed by 1 base and J by 5 bases, leaving 12 bases between them. The CDR3 sequence is CASSEGQGRYQPQHF. The DNA for the CDR3 is TGTGCCAGCAGTGAAGGGCAGGGGAGGTATCAGCCCCAGCATTTT.

The rearrangement joins TRBV7-9 to TRBJ2-7; TRBD2 aligns across 10 bases. The length of the CDR3 is 17 residues. The germline V gene encodes CDR1 SEHNR and CDR2 FQNEAQ (reference sequence). V dropped 3 bases and J dropped 0; count of bases not matched to a gene: 8. As DNA, the CDR3 is TGTGCCAGCAGCTTGGCTAGCGGGAGCCGTAGCTCCTACGAGCAGTACTTC. Its protein product is CASSLASGSRSSYEQYF.

The gene calls are TRBV29-1 and TRBJ2-3; 7 nucleotides agree with TRBD2. CDR1 is SQVTM and CDR2 is ANQGSEA in the germline V gene. The CDR3 extends over 22 amino acids. V dropped 0 bases and J dropped 2; count of bases not matched to a gene: 26. In DNA form, the CDR3 reads TGCAGCGTTGAAGATCGTCTAGCGGCGAGGGCCACTCTCATTTCCTCCACAGATACGCAGTATTTT. Residues: CSVEDRLAARATLISSTDTQYF.

The V and J genes are TRBV18 and TRBJ1-1, with D tentatively TRBD1 (5 bases). The CDR3 covers 14 residues. Germline CDR1 KGHSH, CDR2 LQKENI. Trimming cost V 2 bases and J 0 bases, with 7 bases left between them. CDR3 nucleotides: TGTGCCAGCTCACCAAAGGGGATGAACACTGAAGCTTTCTTT. Amino acid sequence: CASSPKGMNTEAFF.

The V call is TRBV28, the J call TRBJ1-2, with TRBD1 as a possible D gene (6 bases). V shed 5 bases and J shed 9 bases, with 13 bases lying between them. The CDR3 is made up of 12 amino acids. Germline loops: CDR1 MDHEN, CDR2 SYDVKM. The CDR3 reads CASSLTDSSYTF. The CDR3 DNA sequence: TGTGCCAGCAGTCTAACGGACAGTAGCTACACCTTC.

This chain uses TRBV19 with TRBJ1-4; the D is unclear. Germline CDR1 and CDR2: LNHDA and SQIVND (reference sequence). CDR3 length: 13 residues. V was shortened by 5 bases and J by 14 bases, with 18 bases between the two germline ends. Here the CDR3 reads CASSPQRLSALFF. The CDR3 nucleotides are TGTGCCAGTAGTCCTCAGCGTTTATCGGCGCTGTTTTTT.

The sample holds one count of this clone. The genes are TRBV6-1 and TRBJ2-3; D is undetermined. This CDR3 comprises 14 residues. Looked up from germline, CDR1 is MNHNS and CDR2 is SASEGT. V was trimmed by 4 bases and J by 0 bases, leaving 8 bases between them. The CDR3 coding sequence is TGTGCCAGCAGTGGGGGTTCTAGCACAGATACGCAGTATTTT. Amino acids: CASSGGSSTDTQYF.

The chain links TRBV2 to TRBJ1-3, with TRBD1 identical over 7 bases. CDR3 length equals 18 residues. CDR1 is SNHLY and CDR2 is FYNNEI in the germline V gene. V lost 8 bases and J lost 0; bases outside the gene matches: 16. CDR3 coding DNA: TGTGCCAGCCTTGAAGGGGACAGCCCTTTGAGCTCTGGAAACACCATATATTTT. Translated: CASLEGDSPLSSGNTIYF.

Only one count was recorded for this clone. The V call is TRBV28, the J call TRBJ2-7; the match to TRBD1 covers 7 bases. The CDR3 length is 13 residues. Germline CDR1 MDHEN, CDR2 SYDVKM. V lost 8 bases to trimming and J lost 6 bases; unmatched junction nucleotides: 10. The CDR3 DNA reads as TGTGCCAGCCGTTACAGGGGACGGGGCGAGCAGTACTTC. This gives the protein CASRYRGRGEQYF.

The rearrangement links TRBV27 to TRBJ2-1, with 8 nucleotides matching TRBD2. This CDR3 region has 18 residues. Losses at the gene ends were 4 bases for V and 4 bases for J; bases not matched to a gene: 15. Germline CDR1 and CDR2: MNHEY and SMNVEV (reference sequence). CDR3 sequence reads: CASSSTLIGLAVYNEQFF. The CDR3, as DNA: TGTGCCAGCAGTTCCACCCTAATCGGACTAGCAGTATACAATGAGCAGTTCTTC.

The chain links TRBV4-1 to TRBJ2-3; maybe TRBD2 (6 bases). Deletions cut 2 bases from V and 0 bases from J, with 12 bases between. Germline V gene sequence: CDR1 MGHRA, CDR2 YSYEKL. The CDR3 is made up of 16 amino acids. The CDR3 DNA sequence: TGCGCCAGCAGCCAAAATAGCGGCGCTAGCACAGATACGCAGTATTTT. This encodes CASSQNSGASTDTQYF.

This chain links TRBV28 with TRBJ2-7, with 8 bases lining up with TRBD1. The CDR3 is 15 amino acids. Trimming took 6 bases from V and 2 from J; bases not matched to a gene: 9. Germline loops: CDR1 MDHEN, CDR2 SYDVKM. In DNA, the CDR3 is TGTGCCAGCAGGATCACAGGGGGTTCCCCCTACGAGCAGTACTTC. This encodes CASRITGGSPYEQYF.

The chain combines TRBV5-5 with TRBJ2-7, with D perhaps matching TRBD2 (5 bases). CDR3 length: 14 residues. With 2 bases removed from V and 3 bases from J, the gap between germline ends came to 12 bases. CDR1 and CDR2 (germline): SGHKS, YYEKEE (reference sequence). CDR3 protein: CASSLAAGDYEQYF. As DNA, the CDR3 is TGTGCCAGCAGCTTAGCGGCCGGGGACTACGAGCAGTACTTC.

The chain employs TRBV28 and TRBJ2-5; the D gene could be TRBD1 or TRBD2 (7 bases each). CDR3 size: 16 residues. V lost 2 bases, J lost 1 base, and 14 bases lay in between. Germline values: CDR1 MDHEN, CDR2 SYDVKM. Here the CDR3 reads CASSLLGRGLQETQYF. CDR3 nucleotides: TGTGCCAGCAGTTTACTGGGGAGGGGGCTCCAAGAGACCCAGTACTTC.

V is TRBV6-6 and J is TRBJ2-7; 11 bases map to TRBD2. The CDR3 spans 16 residues. CDR1 MNHNY and CDR2 SVGAGI come from the germline V gene (reference sequence). The V segment lost 5 bases and the J segment 2 bases; nucleotides outside the gene matches: 8. In nucleotides, the CDR3 is TGTGCCAGCAGTCCAACCGGACTAGCGGGTACCTACGAGCAGTACTTC. This sequence encodes CASSPTGLAGTYEQYF.

V is TRBV19 and J is TRBJ2-2; no reliable D call. Trimming removed 8 bases at V and 3 bases at J, with 13 bases between. Per the germline V gene, CDR1 is LNHDA and CDR2 is SQIVND (reference sequence). There are 14 residues in the CDR3. CDR3 nucleotides: TGTGCCAGTCAAACGGATAGTCACACCGGGGAGCTGTTTTTT. Translated: CASQTDSHTGELFF.

The chain recombines TRBV27 with TRBJ2-5, with D possibly TRBD1 on 7 matching bases. The CDR3 sequence is 15 residues long. Germline V CDR1 and CDR2: MNHEY, SMNVEV (reference sequence). Trimming removed 7 bases from V and 2 bases from J, with 17 bases in between. CDR3 region: CASTSWAGGQETQYF. For the CDR3, the DNA is TGTGCCAGCACCTCATGGGCAGGGGGGCAAGAGACCCAGTACTTC.